This TCR beta chain was recorded in a study of T cell responses to AZD1222 COVID-19 vaccine. The CDR3 has 16 residues. V dropped 3 bases and J dropped 1 base, with 15 bases sitting between them. CDR1 is KGHSH and CDR2 is LQKENI in the germline V gene. TCRdb's copy holds only in-frame clones and misses some; the assay was immunoSEQ multiplex PCR. The sample consists of 95,000 to 130,000 clones, roughly 85% of them appearing once. Concerning this clone itself: The antigen remains undetermined.

Broader study findings: Among vaccine-associated CD4 TCRs, coverage spanned spike, with dominance at 160-218 and 743-854.

The chain couples TRBV18 to TRBJ1-2; possible D gene TRBD1, 5 bases. The source is an adult in good health. This sample comprised peripheral blood, obtained on day 0 of MenACWY control vaccination. CDR3 protein: CASSPGSEGSNYGYTF. CDR3 nucleotides: TGTGCCAGCTCACCTGGGTCAGAGGGGAGTAACTATGGCTACACCTTC.